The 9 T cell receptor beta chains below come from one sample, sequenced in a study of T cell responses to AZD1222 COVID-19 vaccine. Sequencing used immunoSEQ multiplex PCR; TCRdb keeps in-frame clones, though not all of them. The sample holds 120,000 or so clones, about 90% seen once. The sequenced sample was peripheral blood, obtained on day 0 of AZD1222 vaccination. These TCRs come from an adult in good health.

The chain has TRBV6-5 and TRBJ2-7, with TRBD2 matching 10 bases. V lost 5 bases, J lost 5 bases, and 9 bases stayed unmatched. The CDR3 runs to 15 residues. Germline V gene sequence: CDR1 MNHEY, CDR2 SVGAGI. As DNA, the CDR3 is TGTGCCAGCAGTATCGGAGCGGGGGGGCTCAACGAGCAGTACTTC. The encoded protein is CASSIGAGGLNEQYF.

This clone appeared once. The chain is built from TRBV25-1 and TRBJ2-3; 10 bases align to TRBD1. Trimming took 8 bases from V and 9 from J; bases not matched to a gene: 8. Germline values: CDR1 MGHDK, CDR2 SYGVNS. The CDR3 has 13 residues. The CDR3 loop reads CASSGTGETTQYF. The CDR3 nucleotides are TGTGCCAGCTCCGGGACAGGGGAGACAACGCAGTATTTT.

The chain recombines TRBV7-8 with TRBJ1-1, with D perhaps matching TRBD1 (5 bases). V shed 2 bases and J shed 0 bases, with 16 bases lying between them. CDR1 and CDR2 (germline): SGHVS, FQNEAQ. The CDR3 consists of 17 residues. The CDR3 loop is CASSLNSFGALNTEAFF. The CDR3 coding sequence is TGTGCCAGCAGCTTAAACAGTTTCGGGGCTTTGAACACTGAAGCTTTCTTT.

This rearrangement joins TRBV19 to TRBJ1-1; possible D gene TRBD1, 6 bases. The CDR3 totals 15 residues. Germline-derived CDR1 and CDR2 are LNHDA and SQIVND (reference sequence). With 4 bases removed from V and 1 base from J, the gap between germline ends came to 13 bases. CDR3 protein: CASSNGGFQNTEAFF. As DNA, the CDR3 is TGTGCCAGTAGTAACGGGGGCTTCCAGAACACTGAAGCTTTCTTT. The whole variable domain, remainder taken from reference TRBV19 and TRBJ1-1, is DGGITQSPKYLFRKEGQNVTLSCEQNLNHDAMYWYRQDPGQGLRLIYYSQIVNDFQKGDIAEGYSVSREKKESFPLTVTSAQKNPTAFYLCASSNGGFQNTEAFFGQGTRLTVV.

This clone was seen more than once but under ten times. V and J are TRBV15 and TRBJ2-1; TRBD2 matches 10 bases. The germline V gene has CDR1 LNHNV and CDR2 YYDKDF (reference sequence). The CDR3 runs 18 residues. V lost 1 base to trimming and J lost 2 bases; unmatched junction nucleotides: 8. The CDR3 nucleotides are TGTGCCACCAGCAGAGCTACTTCCACTAGCGGGACCTACAATGAGCAGTTCTTC. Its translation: CATSRATSTSGTYNEQFF.

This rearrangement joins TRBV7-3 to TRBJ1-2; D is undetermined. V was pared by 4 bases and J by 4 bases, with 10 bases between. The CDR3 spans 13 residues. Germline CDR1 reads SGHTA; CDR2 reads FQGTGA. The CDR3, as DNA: TGTGCCAGCAGCTCCTCGGGAGGCTATGGCTACACCTTC. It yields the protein CASSSSGGYGYTF.

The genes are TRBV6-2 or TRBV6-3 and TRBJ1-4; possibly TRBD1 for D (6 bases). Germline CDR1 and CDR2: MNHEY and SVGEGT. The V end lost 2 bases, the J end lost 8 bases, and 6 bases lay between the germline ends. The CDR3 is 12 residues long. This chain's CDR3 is CASSYQGEKLFF. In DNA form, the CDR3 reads TGTGCCAGCAGTTACCAGGGGGAAAAACTGTTTTTT.

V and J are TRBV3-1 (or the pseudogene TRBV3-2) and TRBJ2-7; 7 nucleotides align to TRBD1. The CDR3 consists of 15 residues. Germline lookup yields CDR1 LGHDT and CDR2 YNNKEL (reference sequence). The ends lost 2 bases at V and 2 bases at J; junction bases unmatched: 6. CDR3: CASSQHRDSPYEQYF. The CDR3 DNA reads TGTGCCAGCAGCCAACACCGGGACAGCCCCTACGAGCAGTACTTC.

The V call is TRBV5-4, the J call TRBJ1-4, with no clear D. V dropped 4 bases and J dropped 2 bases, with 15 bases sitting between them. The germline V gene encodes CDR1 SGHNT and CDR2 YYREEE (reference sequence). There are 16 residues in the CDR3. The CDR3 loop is CASSKVQFGTNEKLFF. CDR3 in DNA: TGTGCCAGCAGCAAGGTGCAGTTCGGGACTAATGAAAAACTGTTTTTT.